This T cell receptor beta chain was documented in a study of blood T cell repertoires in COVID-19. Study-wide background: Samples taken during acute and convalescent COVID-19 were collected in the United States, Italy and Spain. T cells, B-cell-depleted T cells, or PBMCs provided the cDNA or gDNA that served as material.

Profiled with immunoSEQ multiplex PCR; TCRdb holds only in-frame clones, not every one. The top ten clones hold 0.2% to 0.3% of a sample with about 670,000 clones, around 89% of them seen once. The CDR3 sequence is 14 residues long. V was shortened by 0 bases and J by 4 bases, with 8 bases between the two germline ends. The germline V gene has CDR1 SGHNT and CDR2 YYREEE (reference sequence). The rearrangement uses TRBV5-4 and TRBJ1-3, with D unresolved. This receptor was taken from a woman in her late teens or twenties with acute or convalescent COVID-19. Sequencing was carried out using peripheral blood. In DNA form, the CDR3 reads TGTGCCAGCAGCTTGGTGGGCTCCGGAAACACCATATATTTT. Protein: CASSLVGSGNTIYF.